This is a list of T cell receptor beta chains from one sample in a study of blood T cell repertoires in COVID-19. The method was immunoSEQ multiplex PCR; TCRdb's version includes in-frame clones alone and lacks a portion of them. The table shows approximately 220,000 clones, with 83% occurring only once. Input material: PBMCs or T cells enriched from blood (not recorded which). These receptors all come from a woman aged 45-65 years who had been exposed to COVID-19. Both conserved end residues are part of each CDR3. The D gene is left open where the match is weak. Size tells how often a clone was seen (once, few, many) or the class of an expanded clone, and some rows leave it out.

>TRBD2|TRBV2|-|TRBJ2-3
TGTGCCGGCCGGACTAGCGGGGATATAGATACGCAGTATTTT
CAGRTSGDIDTQYF
>TRBD2|TRBV7-9|-|TRBJ2-1
TGTGCCAGCAGCTTGACTAGCGGGGGATCGGCGGATGAGCAGTTCTTC
CASSLTSGGSADEQFF
>TRBD2|TRBV9|-|TRBJ2-5
TGTGCCAGCAGCGTAGTCGCTAGCGGGGAGGAGACCCAGTACTTC
CASSVVASGEETQYF
>-|TRBV6-4|few|TRBJ1-3
TGTGCCAGCAGTGATTTAGACATTTTGCACTCTGGAAACACCATATATTTT
CASSDLDILHSGNTIYF
>-|TRBV7-9|-|TRBJ2-7
TGTGCCAGCAGCCCCCCTTCCTACTACGAGCAGTACTTC
CASSPPSYYEQYF
>-|TRBV27|-|TRBJ2-2
TGTGCCAGCAGTCTTAGGACTACAATCACCGGGGAGCTGTTTTTT
CASSLRTTITGELFF
>-|TRBV30|few|TRBJ1-6
TGTGCCTGGAGGGGCAGTGATTCACCCCTCCACTTT
CAWRGSDSPLHF
>TRBD1|TRBV5-1|once|TRBJ1-6
TGCGCCAGCAGCCTTTCACCGGGACAGGGGGCCTATTCACCCCTCCACTTT
CASSLSPGQGAYSPLHF
>TRBD2|TRBV29-1|-|TRBJ2-3
TGCAGCGACTTCCGCCCCCTTAGCGGGGTGGATACGCAGTATTTT
CSDFRPLSGVDTQYF
>TRBD2|TRBV29-1|-|TRBJ2-5
TGCAGCGTTGCTACTAGCGGGGGAAAGACCCAGTACTTC
CSVATSGGKTQYF
>-|TRBV4-1|-|TRBJ1-5
TGCGCCAGCAGTAACGAGTACAATCAGCCCCAGCATTTT
CASSNEYNQPQHF
>-|TRBV5-4|few|TRBJ1-1
TGTGCCAGCAGTCTCCAGGCGGGGGAGCAAGCTTTCTTT
CASSLQAGEQAFF
>-|TRBV27|few|TRBJ1-6
TGTGCCAGCAGACTGAATAATTCACCCCTCCACTTT
CASRLNNSPLHF
>-|TRBV7-2|-|TRBJ2-6
TGTGCCAGCAGTCTCATGGGCCTCTCTGGGGCCAACGTCCTGACTTTC
CASSLMGLSGANVLTF
>TRBD1|TRBV6-6|-|TRBJ1-1
TGTGCCAGCAGTTGGGGACAGGGGGCGAGGACTGAAGCTTTCTTT
CASSWGQGARTEAFF
>-|TRBV12-3/TRBV12-4|-|TRBJ2-1
TGTGCGAGTGGGACAAGGATAGACAATGAGCAGTTCTTC
CASGTRIDNEQFF
>TRBD1|TRBV2|-|TRBJ2-3
TGTGCCAGCTATAAGGGACAGTACACAGATACGCAGTATTTT
CASYKGQYTDTQYF
>-|TRBV28|-|TRBJ1-2
TGTGCCAGCAGTTTAACAGTCTATGGCTACACCTTC
CASSLTVYGYTF
>-|TRBV6-5|-|TRBJ1-5
TGTGCCAGCAGCCCCCGACAGTATCAGCCCCAGCATTTT
CASSPRQYQPQHF
>-|TRBV6-4|-|TRBJ1-1
TGTGCCAGCAGTGCCCTAAGGGGTACTGAAGCTTTCTTT
CASSALRGTEAFF
>-|TRBV19|-|TRBJ2-5
TGTGCCAGTAGCGTTATGTGGGGGGGCCTCCAAGAGACCCAGTACTTC
CASSVMWGGLQETQYF
>-|TRBV18|once|TRBJ2-5
TGTGCCAGCTCACCGTCTCAAGAGACCCAGTACTTC
CASSPSQETQYF
>-|TRBV4-1|-|TRBJ2-5
TGCGCCAGCAGCCAAGCCCAAGGCGGTGAGACCCAGTACTTC
CASSQAQGGETQYF
>-|TRBV9|-|TRBJ1-3
TGTGCCAGCAGCGTAGTACCCGAGGGAGCTTCTGGAAACACCATATATTTT
CASSVVPEGASGNTIYF